A single T cell receptor (beta chain) is shown here with its context. Its antigen is as yet unknown. Repertoires were generated with immunoSEQ multiplex PCR, while TCRdb's copy carries only in-frame clones and drops some. This table holds 1,400,000 or so clones, 97% to 99% found once. The length of the CDR3 is 18 residues. The germline V gene has CDR1 MDHEN and CDR2 SYDVKM. Between the trimmed V and J ends, which lost 4 bases and 2 bases, there was a span of 21 bases. The sample is drawn from a study of shared clonotypes between healthy human individuals. Across the whole study: The study enrolled a couple of women and a few men aged 18 to 49.

Overall study findings and caveats: A generally larger estimated richness was seen in naive subsets than in memory subsets.

This chain uses TRBV28 with TRBJ1-5; no definite D call. This receptor was identified in a man aged 30 to 39 in good health. Sequenced sample: naive CD4+ T cells sorted from blood. Described subset: CD45RA+ positively selected. The CDR3 DNA reads TGTGCCAGCAGTTCGTATCGTTGGACGGCGTCCGGCAATCAGCCCCAGCATTTT. It specifies CASSSYRWTASGNQPQHF.